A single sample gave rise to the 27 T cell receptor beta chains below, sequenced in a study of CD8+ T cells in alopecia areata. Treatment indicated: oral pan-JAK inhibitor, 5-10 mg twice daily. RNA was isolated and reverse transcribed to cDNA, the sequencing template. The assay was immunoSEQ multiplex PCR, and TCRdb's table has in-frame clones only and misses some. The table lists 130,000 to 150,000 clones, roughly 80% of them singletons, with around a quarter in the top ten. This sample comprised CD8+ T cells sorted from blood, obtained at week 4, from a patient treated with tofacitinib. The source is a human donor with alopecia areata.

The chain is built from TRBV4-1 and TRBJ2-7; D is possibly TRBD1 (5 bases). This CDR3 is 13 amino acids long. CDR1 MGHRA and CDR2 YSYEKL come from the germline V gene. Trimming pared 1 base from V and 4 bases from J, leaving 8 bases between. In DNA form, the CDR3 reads TGCGCCAGCAGCCAAGGGGGCTTATACGAGCAGTACTTC. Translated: CASSQGGLYEQYF.

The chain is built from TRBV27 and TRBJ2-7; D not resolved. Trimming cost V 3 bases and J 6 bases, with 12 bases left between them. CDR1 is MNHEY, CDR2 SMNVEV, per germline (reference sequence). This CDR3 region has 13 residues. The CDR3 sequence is CASSLSVWSEQYF. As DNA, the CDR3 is TGTGCCAGCAGTTTGTCAGTATGGTCCGAGCAGTACTTC.

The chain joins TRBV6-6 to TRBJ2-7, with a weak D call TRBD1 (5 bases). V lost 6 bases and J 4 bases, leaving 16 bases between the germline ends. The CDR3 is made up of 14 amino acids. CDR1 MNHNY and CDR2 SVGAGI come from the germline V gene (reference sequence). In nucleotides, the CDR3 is TGTGCCAGCAGAAAGAGACAGAACCTTTACGAGCAGTACTTC. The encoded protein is CASRKRQNLYEQYF.

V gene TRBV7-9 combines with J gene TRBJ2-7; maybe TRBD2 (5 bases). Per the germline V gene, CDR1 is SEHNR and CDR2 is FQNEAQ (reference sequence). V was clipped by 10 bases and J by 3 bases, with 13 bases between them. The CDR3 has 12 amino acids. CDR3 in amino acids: CATEGNGYEQYF. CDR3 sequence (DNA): TGTGCCACTGAGGGTAACGGCTACGAGCAGTACTTC.

CDR3 in DNA: TGTGCCAGCAGCCTCCGGGACAGGGGGCCCGAGCAGTACTTC. Translating gives CASSLRDRGPEQYF. The chain links TRBV7-9 to TRBJ2-7; TRBD1 agrees at 12 bases. J lost 6 bases, V lost 5 bases, and 5 bases had no gene match. CDR3 length: 14 residues. Germline loops: CDR1 SEHNR, CDR2 FQNEAQ (reference sequence).

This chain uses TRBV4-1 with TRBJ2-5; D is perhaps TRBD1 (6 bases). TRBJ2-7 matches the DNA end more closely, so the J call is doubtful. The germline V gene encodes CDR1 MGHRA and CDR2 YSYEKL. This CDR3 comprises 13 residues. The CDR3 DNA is TGCGCCAGCAGCCGACAGGCAGCCTACGAGCAGTACTTC. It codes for CASSRQAAYEQYF.

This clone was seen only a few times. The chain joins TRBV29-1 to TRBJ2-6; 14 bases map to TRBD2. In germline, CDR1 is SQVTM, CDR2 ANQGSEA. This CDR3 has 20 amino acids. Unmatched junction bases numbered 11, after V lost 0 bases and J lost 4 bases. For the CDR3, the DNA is TGCAGCGTTGAAGATCCCCCGGGACTAGCGGGGGAGCCGGGGGCCAACGTCCTGACTTTC. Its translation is CSVEDPPGLAGEPGANVLTF. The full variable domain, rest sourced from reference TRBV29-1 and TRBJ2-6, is SAVISQKPSRDICQRGTSLTIQCQVDSQVTMMFWYRQQPGQSLTLIATANQGSEATYESGFVIDKFPISRPNLTFSTLTVSNMSPEDSSIYLCSVEDPPGLAGEPGANVLTFGAGSRLTVL.

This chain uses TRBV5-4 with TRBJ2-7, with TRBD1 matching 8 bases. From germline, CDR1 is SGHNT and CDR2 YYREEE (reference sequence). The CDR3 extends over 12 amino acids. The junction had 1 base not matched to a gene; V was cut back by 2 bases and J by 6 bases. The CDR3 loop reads CASSFTGGEQYF. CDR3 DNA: TGTGCCAGCAGCTTTACAGGGGGCGAGCAGTACTTC.

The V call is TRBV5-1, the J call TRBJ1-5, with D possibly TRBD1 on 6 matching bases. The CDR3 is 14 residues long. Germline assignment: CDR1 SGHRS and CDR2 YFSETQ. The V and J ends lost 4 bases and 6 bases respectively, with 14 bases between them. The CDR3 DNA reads TGCGCCAGCAGCCTCACGGGGGCGGGTCAGCCCCAGCATTTT. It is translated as CASSLTGAGQPQHF.

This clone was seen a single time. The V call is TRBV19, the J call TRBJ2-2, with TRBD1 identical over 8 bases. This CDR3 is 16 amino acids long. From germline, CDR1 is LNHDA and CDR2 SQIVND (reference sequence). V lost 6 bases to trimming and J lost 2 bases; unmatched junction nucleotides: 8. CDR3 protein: CASSPSRGRNTGELFF. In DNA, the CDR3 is TGTGCCAGTAGCCCGAGCAGGGGGCGAAACACCGGGGAGCTGTTTTTT.

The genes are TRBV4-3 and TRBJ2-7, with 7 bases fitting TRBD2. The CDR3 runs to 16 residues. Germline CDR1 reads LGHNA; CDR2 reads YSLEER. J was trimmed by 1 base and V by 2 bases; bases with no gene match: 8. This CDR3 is CASSQFRAGRSYEQYF. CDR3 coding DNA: TGCGCCAGCAGCCAATTCCGAGCGGGACGATCCTACGAGCAGTACTTC.

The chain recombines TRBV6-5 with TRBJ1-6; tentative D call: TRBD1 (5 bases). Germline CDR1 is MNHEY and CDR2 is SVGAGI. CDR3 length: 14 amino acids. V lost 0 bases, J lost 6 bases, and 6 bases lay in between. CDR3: CASSYSGGNSPLHF. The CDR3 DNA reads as TGTGCCAGCAGTTACTCCGGGGGTAATTCACCCCTCCACTTT.

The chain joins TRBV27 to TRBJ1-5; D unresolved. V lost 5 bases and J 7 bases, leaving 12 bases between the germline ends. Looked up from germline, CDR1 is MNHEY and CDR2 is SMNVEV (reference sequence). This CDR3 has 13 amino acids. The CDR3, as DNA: TGTGCCAGCAGTCCCTCCCTATACCAGCCCCAGCATTTT. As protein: CASSPSLYQPQHF.

The CDR3 is CAISEVGGNQPQHF. The CDR3 bases are TGTGCCATCAGTGAGGTGGGGGGGAATCAGCCCCAGCATTTT. The rearrangement joins TRBV10-3 to TRBJ1-5, with D perhaps TRBD1 (5 bases). V was shortened by 2 bases and J by 4 bases, with 9 bases between the two germline ends. Germline-derived CDR1 and CDR2 are ENHRY and SYGVKD. The CDR3 contains 14 residues.

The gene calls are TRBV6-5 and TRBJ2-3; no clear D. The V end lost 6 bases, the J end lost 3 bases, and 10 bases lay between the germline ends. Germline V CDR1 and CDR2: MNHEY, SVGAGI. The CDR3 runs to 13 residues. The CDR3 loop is CASSSSPTDTQYF. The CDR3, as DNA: TGTGCCAGCAGCTCCTCCCCAACAGATACGCAGTATTTT.

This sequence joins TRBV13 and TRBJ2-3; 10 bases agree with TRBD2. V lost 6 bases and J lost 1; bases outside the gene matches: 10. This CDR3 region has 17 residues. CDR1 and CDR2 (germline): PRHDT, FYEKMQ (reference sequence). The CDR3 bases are TGTGCCAGCAGACATAGCGGGGGGCCGGCTCGCACAGATACGCAGTATTTT. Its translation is CASRHSGGPARTDTQYF.

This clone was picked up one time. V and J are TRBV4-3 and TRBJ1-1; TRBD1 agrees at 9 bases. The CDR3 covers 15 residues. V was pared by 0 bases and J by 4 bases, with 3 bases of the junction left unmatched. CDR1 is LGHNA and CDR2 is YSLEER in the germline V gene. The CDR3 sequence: CASSQDSGQGTEAFF. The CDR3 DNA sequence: TGCGCCAGCAGCCAAGATTCGGGACAGGGCACTGAAGCTTTCTTT.

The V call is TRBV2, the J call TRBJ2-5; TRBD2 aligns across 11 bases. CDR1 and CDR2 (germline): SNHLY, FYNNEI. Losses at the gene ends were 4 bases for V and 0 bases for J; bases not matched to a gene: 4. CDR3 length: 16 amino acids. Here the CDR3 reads CASSGSGLADQETQYF. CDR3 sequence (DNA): TGTGCCAGCAGTGGCTCGGGACTAGCGGACCAAGAGACCCAGTACTTC.

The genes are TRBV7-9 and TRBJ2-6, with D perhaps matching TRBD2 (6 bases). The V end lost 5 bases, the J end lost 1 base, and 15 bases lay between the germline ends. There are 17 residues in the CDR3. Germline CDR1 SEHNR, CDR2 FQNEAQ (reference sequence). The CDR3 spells CASSPLGGRSGANVLTF. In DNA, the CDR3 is TGTGCCAGCAGCCCCCTCGGTGGGAGGTCTGGGGCCAACGTCCTGACTTTC. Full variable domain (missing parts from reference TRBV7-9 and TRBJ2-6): DTGVSQNPRHKITKRGQNVTFRCDPISEHNRLYWYRQTLGQGPEFLTYFQNEAQLEKSRLLSDRFSAERPKGSFSTLEIQRTEQGDSAMYLCASSPLGGRSGANVLTFGAGSRLTVL.

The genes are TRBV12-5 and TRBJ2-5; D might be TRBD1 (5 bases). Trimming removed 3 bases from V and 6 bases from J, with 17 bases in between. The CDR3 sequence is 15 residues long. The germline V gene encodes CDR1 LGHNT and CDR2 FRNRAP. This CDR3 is CASGFWTPSRKTQYF. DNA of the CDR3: TGTGCTAGTGGTTTCTGGACACCTTCTAGGAAGACCCAGTACTTC.

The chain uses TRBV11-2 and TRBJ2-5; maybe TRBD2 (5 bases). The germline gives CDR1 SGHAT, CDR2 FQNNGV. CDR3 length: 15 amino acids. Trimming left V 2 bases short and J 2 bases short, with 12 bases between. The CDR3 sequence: CASSLWERTQETQYF. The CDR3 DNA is TGTGCCAGCAGCTTATGGGAGCGGACTCAAGAGACCCAGTACTTC.

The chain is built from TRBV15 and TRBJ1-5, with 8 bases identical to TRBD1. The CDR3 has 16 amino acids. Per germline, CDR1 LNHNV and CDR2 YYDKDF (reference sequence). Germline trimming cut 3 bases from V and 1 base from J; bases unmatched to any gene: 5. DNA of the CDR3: TGTGCCACCAGCAGGGGAGACAGGGGCAGCAATCAGCCCCAGCATTTT. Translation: CATSRGDRGSNQPQHF.

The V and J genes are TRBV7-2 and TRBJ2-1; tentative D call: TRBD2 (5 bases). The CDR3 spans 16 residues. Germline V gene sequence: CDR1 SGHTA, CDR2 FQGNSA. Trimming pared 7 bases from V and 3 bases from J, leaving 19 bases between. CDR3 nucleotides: TGTGCCAGCACCGAGCGCCCCGCGGGCCGCTACAATGAGCAGTTCTTC. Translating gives CASTERPAGRYNEQFF.

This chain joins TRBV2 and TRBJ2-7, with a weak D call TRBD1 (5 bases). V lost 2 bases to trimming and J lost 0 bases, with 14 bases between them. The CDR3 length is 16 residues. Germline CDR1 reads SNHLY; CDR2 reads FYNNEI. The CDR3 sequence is CASSESLMGHSYEQYF. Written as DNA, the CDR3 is TGTGCCAGCAGTGAATCGCTTATGGGGCACTCCTACGAGCAGTACTTC.

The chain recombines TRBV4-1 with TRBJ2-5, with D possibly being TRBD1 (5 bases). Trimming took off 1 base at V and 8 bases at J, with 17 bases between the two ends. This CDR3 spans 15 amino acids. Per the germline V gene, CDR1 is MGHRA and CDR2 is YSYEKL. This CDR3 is CASSQVGLGQVTQYF. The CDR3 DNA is TGCGCCAGCAGCCAAGTAGGGTTGGGGCAAGTTACCCAGTACTTC.

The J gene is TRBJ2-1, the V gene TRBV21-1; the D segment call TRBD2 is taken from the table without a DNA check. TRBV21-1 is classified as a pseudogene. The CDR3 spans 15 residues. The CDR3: CASSSVGGQINEQFF. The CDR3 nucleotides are TGTGCCAGCAGCTCAGTGGGGGGGCAAATCAATGAGCAGTTCTTC.

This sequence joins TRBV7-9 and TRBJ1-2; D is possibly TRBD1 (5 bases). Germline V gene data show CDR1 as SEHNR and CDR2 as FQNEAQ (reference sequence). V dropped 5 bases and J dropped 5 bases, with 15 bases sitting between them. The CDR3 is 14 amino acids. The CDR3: CASSRPGPLYGYTF. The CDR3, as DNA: TGTGCCAGCAGCCGTCCGGGACCCTTGTATGGCTACACCTTC.